These 8 T cell receptor beta chains originate from one sample sequenced in a study of cytomegalovirus exposure and HLA in healthy donors. Both 60 Vbeta primers and 13 Jbeta primers went into the PCR. TCRdb keeps only in-frame clones here, not all; method: immunoSEQ multiplex PCR. This sample yields approximately 190,000 clones, of which about four fifths are seen a single time; over 1.5% belongs to the top ten. Source material: PBMCs. These receptor sequences come from a man aged 35-49 years in good health and CMV-seropositive.

The rearrangement links TRBV7-9 to TRBJ2-3; TRBD1 aligns across 7 bases. CDR1 SEHNR and CDR2 FQNEAQ come from the germline V gene (reference sequence). Germline trimming cut 4 bases from V and 0 bases from J; bases unmatched to any gene: 10. CDR3 length: 17 residues. The CDR3 is CASSYTRTGSSTDTQYF. The DNA for the CDR3 is TGTGCCAGCAGCTACACTCGGACAGGCTCTAGCACAGATACGCAGTATTTT. Variable domain in full (rest from reference TRBV7-9 and TRBJ2-3): DTGVSQNPRHKITKRGQNVTFRCDPISEHNRLYWYRQTLGQGPEFLTYFQNEAQLEKSRLLSDRFSAERPKGSFSTLEIQRTEQGDSAMYLCASSYTRTGSSTDTQYFGPGTRLTVL.

The DNA of the CDR3 is TGTGCCAGTAGTATTTGGGGGCAGGCAAGCTCTGGAAACACCATATATTTT. Translating it yields CASSIWGQASSGNTIYF. V is TRBV19 and J is TRBJ1-3, with D tentatively TRBD1 (6 bases). The CDR3 totals 17 residues. Germline V gene lookup returns CDR1 LNHDA and CDR2 SQIVND (reference sequence). The V end lost 3 bases, the J end lost 0 bases, and 15 bases lay between the germline ends.

The chain has TRBV9 and TRBJ2-1; the match to TRBD1 covers 10 bases. The CDR3 extends over 15 amino acids. J lost 9 bases, V lost 3 bases, and 9 bases had no gene match. Germline V gene data show CDR1 as SGDLS and CDR2 as YYNGEE. The chain's CDR3 is CASSEPGQGFAEQFF. As DNA, the CDR3 is TGTGCCAGCAGCGAGCCGGGACAGGGGTTTGCTGAGCAGTTCTTC.

The sample holds one count of this clone. The chain couples TRBV9 to TRBJ2-7, with a tentative D call TRBD1 (7 bases). The V gene's germline CDR1 is SGDLS and CDR2 YYNGEE. V dropped 3 bases and J dropped 1 base, with 20 bases sitting between them. The length of the CDR3 is 17 residues. The CDR3 sequence: CASSEAGGIRGSYEQYF. CDR3 sequence (DNA): TGTGCCAGCAGCGAGGCAGGGGGGATAAGGGGGTCCTACGAGCAGTACTTC.

The chain joins TRBV5-8 to TRBJ1-4; 9 positions agree with TRBD1. The CDR3 is made up of 16 amino acids. From germline, CDR1 is SGHTS and CDR2 YDEGEE. J gave up 4 bases and V 0 bases, and 4 bases lay outside the gene matches. DNA of the CDR3: TGTGCCAGCAGCTTGGACAGGGGGCTCGGTAATGAAAAACTGTTTTTT. Amino acids: CASSLDRGLGNEKLFF.

CDR3 residues: CASSDIITGYNEQFF. CDR3 bases: TGTGCCAGCAGCGATATAATAACAGGGTACAATGAGCAGTTCTTC. This chain joins TRBV6-4 and TRBJ2-1; TRBD1 is a possible D gene (6 bases). Trimming removed 6 bases from V and 4 bases from J, with 16 bases in between. This CDR3 is 15 amino acids long. Germline V gives CDR1 MRHNA, CDR2 SNTAGT.

The J gene is TRBJ2-1, the V gene TRBV6-5; 9 bases fit TRBD2. V was clipped by 0 bases and J by 9 bases; unmatched bases: 9. Germline V gives CDR1 MNHEY, CDR2 SVGAGI. This CDR3 region has 16 residues. The CDR3, as DNA: TGTGCCAGCAGTTACTCGAGGTTAGCGGGAGTATCTGAGCAGTTCTTC. It specifies CASSYSRLAGVSEQFF.

This clone came up once. The chain combines TRBV7-8 with TRBJ2-7; TRBD1 aligns across 7 bases. The CDR3 has 13 residues. V dropped 5 bases and J dropped 7; count of bases not matched to a gene: 8. Germline CDR1 and CDR2: SGHVS and FQNEAQ. CDR3 nucleotide sequence: TGTGCCAGCAGCGTAAAAGGGGGCGGGGAGCAGTACTTC. Translation: CASSVKGGGEQYF. The full variable domain, completed using reference TRBV7-8 and TRBJ2-7, is GAGVSQSPRYKVAKRGQDVALRCDPISGHVSLFWYQQALGQGPEFLTYFQNEAQLDKSGLPSDRFFAERPEGSVSTLKIQRTQQEDSAVYLCASSVKGGGEQYFGPGTRLTVT.